This T cell receptor (beta chain) was sequenced in a study of blood T cell repertoires in COVID-19. Study information: COVID-19 samples, acute and convalescent, were from the United States, Italy and Spain. The analysed material was cDNA or gDNA that came from T cells, B-cell-depleted T cells, or PBMCs.

The CDR3 spans 15 residues. V was clipped by 5 bases and J by 1 base, with 15 bases between them. The germline gives CDR1 LGHDT, CDR2 YNNKEL (reference sequence). Authors' processing steps: Reference gene primers were amplified, and this amplification served to estimate nucleated cell counts. The data were produced by immunoSEQ multiplex PCR, yet TCRdb's version contains in-frame clones alone and is incomplete. V, J and clone size were drawn from that table, and D and trimming were deduced from the DNA. The table lists more than 12,000 clones, about 86% of them singletons. The source of this sequence is a human donor in a cohort sampled during active COVID-19. The chain employs TRBV3-1 (or the pseudogene TRBV3-2) and TRBJ2-7, with a tentative D call TRBD1 (6 bases). The sample consisted of peripheral blood. CDR3 residues: CASSSRDTVSYEQYF. CDR3 in DNA: TGTGCCAGCAGCAGCCGGGACACGGTTTCCTACGAGCAGTACTTC.